This paragraph reports one TCR beta chain. Other DNA sequences from this sample encode an identical CDR3 as well. This entry is derived from a study of blood T cell repertoires in COVID-19. Original methodology: Estimated nucleated cell counts came from reference gene primer amplification. Using immunoSEQ multiplex PCR, the repertoire was profiled, and TCRdb retains in-frame clones only, with some absent. The V and J calls and clone size were taken over from that table, and D and trimming were inferred from the DNA. The top ten hold approximately 3% of the sample, which has approximately 60,000 clones, about nine tenths seen once. Germline V gives CDR1 SGHNT, CDR2 YYREEE (reference sequence). This CDR3 has 14 amino acids. Trimming at V came to 4 bases and at J to 4 bases, leaving 5 bases not matched to a gene.

Material for sequencing was peripheral blood. The source is a man between 50 and 59 years old with active COVID-19. This chain links TRBV5-4 with TRBJ1-1; TRBD1 matches at 9 bases. The DNA for the CDR3 is TGTGCCAGCAGCCCGGGACAGGGTGGCACTGAAGCTTTCTTT. Translated, it gives CASSPGQGGTEAFF.